A selection of T cell receptor beta chains follows, all from one sample in a study of memory CD4+ T cells and cytomegalovirus serostatus. Clones were read by immunoSEQ multiplex PCR, and TCRdb kept only the in-frame ones, dropping some. The table includes fewer than 90,000 clones, approximately 78% detected once. Sequencing was done on a sample of memory CD4+ T cells from blood. The receptors shown here come from an adult in good health and CMV-seropositive. The CDR3 runs from the conserved cysteine through the conserved F or W. The order of the fields is V gene, J gene, CDR3 length, clone size, D gene, CDR3 DNA, CDR3 protein. D genes are given only for firm matches. A row's size may be missing; if present it is once, few, many or a size class.

V gene: TRBV7-9; J gene: TRBJ2-5; CDR3 length: 12; clone size: -; D gene: -; CDR3 DNA: TGTGCCAGCACCCGGGTGCAAGAGACCCAGTACTTC; CDR3 protein: CASTRVQETQYF
V gene: TRBV7-2; J gene: TRBJ1-6; CDR3 length: 15; clone size: -; D gene: TRBD1; CDR3 DNA: TGTGCCAGCAGCCCACAGGGGGCGGGGAATTCACCCCTCCACTTT; CDR3 protein: CASSPQGAGNSPLHF
V gene: TRBV30; J gene: TRBJ1-2; CDR3 length: 10; clone size: medium-sized; D gene: -; CDR3 DNA: TGTGCCTGGAGGCGTGGTGGCTACACCTTC; CDR3 protein: CAWRRGGYTF
V gene: TRBV19; J gene: TRBJ2-3; CDR3 length: 14; clone size: -; D gene: -; CDR3 DNA: TGTGCCAGTAACGACTTCGGAAGCACAGATACGCAGTATTTT; CDR3 protein: CASNDFGSTDTQYF
V gene: TRBV27; J gene: TRBJ1-1; CDR3 length: 14; clone size: -; D gene: TRBD1; CDR3 DNA: TGTGCCAGCAGCCTTCGGACAGGGGGCGGTGAAGCTTTCTTT; CDR3 protein: CASSLRTGGGEAFF
V gene: TRBV2; J gene: TRBJ1-5; CDR3 length: 14; clone size: -; D gene: TRBD1; CDR3 DNA: TGTGCCAGCAAGGGGTTGACAGGGAATCAGCCCCAGCATTTT; CDR3 protein: CASKGLTGNQPQHF
V gene: TRBV7-9; J gene: TRBJ2-2; CDR3 length: 15; clone size: few; D gene: -; CDR3 DNA: TGTGCCAGCACCGTCGACAGTACGAACACCGGGGAGCTGTTTTTT; CDR3 protein: CASTVDSTNTGELFF
V gene: TRBV28; J gene: TRBJ1-4; CDR3 length: 15; clone size: -; D gene: -; CDR3 DNA: TGTGCCAGCATGACCCCTTTCGGTAGGGGGGAAAAACTGTTTTTT; CDR3 protein: CASMTPFGRGEKLFF
V gene: TRBV9; J gene: TRBJ1-5; CDR3 length: 13; clone size: few; D gene: -; CDR3 DNA: TGTGCCAGCAGCGTAGGGTTGCGGCAGCCCCAGCATTTT; CDR3 protein: CASSVGLRQPQHF
V gene: TRBV11-3; J gene: TRBJ2-4; CDR3 length: 15; clone size: -; D gene: -; CDR3 DNA: TGTGCCAGCAGCCCTAATGCGGGACCCAAAAACATTCAGTACTTC; CDR3 protein: CASSPNAGPKNIQYF
V gene: TRBV5-1; J gene: TRBJ1-1; CDR3 length: 15; clone size: few; D gene: -; CDR3 DNA: TGCGCCAGCAGCTTGGACGGCAGAATGAACACTGAAGCTTTCTTT; CDR3 protein: CASSLDGRMNTEAFF
V gene: TRBV5-1; J gene: TRBJ1-1; CDR3 length: 17; clone size: -; D gene: TRBD1; CDR3 DNA: TGCGCCAGCAGCAGTGGACAGGGGGCCATAGGGGACACTGAAGCTTTCTTT; CDR3 protein: CASSSGQGAIGDTEAFF
V gene: TRBV7-9; J gene: TRBJ2-1; CDR3 length: 12; clone size: -; D gene: -; CDR3 DNA: TGTGCCAGCAGCTTAGCTAGTGGGGAGCAGTTCTTC; CDR3 protein: CASSLASGEQFF
V gene: TRBV15; J gene: TRBJ2-1; CDR3 length: 15; clone size: -; D gene: -; CDR3 DNA: TGTGCCACCAGCAGAGATAGGTGGGGGCACAATGAGCAGTTCTTC; CDR3 protein: CATSRDRWGHNEQFF
V gene: TRBV27; J gene: TRBJ1-4; CDR3 length: 14; clone size: -; D gene: -; CDR3 DNA: TGTGCCAGCAGTTTAGGGCAGGGAAGAGAAAAACTGTTTTTT; CDR3 protein: CASSLGQGREKLFF
V gene: TRBV4-3; J gene: TRBJ1-2; CDR3 length: 16; clone size: -; D gene: -; CDR3 DNA: TGCGCCAGCAGCCAAGAAGGGGCCAGGGGCGCAGGTGGCTACACCTTC; CDR3 protein: CASSQEGARGAGGYTF
V gene: TRBV5-1; J gene: TRBJ2-5; CDR3 length: 13; clone size: -; D gene: TRBD2; CDR3 DNA: TGCGCCAGCCGGCTAGCGGGGGAAGATACCCAGTACTTC; CDR3 protein: CASRLAGEDTQYF
V gene: TRBV30; J gene: TRBJ1-2; CDR3 length: 13; clone size: medium-sized; D gene: TRBD1; CDR3 DNA: TGTGCCTGGAGTCCGGGACAGGGAATCGGCTACACCTTC; CDR3 protein: CAWSPGQGIGYTF
V gene: TRBV6-1; J gene: TRBJ2-1; CDR3 length: 15; clone size: -; D gene: -; CDR3 DNA: TGTGCCAGCAGTGAGCAGGAGGGGGGCAGGAATGAGCAGTTCTTC; CDR3 protein: CASSEQEGGRNEQFF